This T cell receptor (beta chain) was recovered during a study of early T cells in non-severe SARS-CoV-2 infection. V dropped 3 bases and J dropped 6; count of bases not matched to a gene: 11. The germline V gene has CDR1 KGHDR and CDR2 SFDVKD. The CDR3 is 16 residues long. This clonotype was recorded many times. Molecules of cDNA were individually given unique molecular identifiers that were attached to them. TCRdb reprocessed the 5' RACE reads via MiXCR and lists one record per CDR3 protein. The sample includes over 50,000 distinct CDR3 sequences, around 12% seen only once; the top ten take 2.5% to 3.5%.

This receptor was taken from an adult who was a healthcare worker with PCR-confirmed SARS-CoV-2 infection or an uninfected control (not recorded which). This chain joins TRBV24-1 and TRBJ2-7, with 9 bases fitting TRBD2. The sample taken for sequencing was whole blood. The CDR3 here is CATSDPRGSGRFEQYF. CDR3 nucleotide sequence: TGTGCCACCAGTGATCCCCGCGGTAGCGGGAGATTCGAGCAGTACTTC.